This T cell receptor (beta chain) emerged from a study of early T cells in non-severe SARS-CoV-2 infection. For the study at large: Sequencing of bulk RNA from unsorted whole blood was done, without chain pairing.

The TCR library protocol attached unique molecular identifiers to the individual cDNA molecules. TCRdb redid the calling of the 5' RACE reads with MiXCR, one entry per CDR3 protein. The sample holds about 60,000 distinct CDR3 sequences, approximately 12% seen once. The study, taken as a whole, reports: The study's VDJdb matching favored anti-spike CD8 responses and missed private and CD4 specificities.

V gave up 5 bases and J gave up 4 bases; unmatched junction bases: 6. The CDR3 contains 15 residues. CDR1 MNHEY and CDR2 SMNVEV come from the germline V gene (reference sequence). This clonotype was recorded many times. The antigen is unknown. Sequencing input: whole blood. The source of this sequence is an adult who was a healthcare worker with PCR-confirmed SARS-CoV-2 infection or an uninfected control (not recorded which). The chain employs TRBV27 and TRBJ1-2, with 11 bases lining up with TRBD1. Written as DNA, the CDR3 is TGTGCCAGCAGTCCGTCCGGGACAGGGGGCTATGGCTACACCTTC. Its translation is CASSPSGTGGYGYTF.